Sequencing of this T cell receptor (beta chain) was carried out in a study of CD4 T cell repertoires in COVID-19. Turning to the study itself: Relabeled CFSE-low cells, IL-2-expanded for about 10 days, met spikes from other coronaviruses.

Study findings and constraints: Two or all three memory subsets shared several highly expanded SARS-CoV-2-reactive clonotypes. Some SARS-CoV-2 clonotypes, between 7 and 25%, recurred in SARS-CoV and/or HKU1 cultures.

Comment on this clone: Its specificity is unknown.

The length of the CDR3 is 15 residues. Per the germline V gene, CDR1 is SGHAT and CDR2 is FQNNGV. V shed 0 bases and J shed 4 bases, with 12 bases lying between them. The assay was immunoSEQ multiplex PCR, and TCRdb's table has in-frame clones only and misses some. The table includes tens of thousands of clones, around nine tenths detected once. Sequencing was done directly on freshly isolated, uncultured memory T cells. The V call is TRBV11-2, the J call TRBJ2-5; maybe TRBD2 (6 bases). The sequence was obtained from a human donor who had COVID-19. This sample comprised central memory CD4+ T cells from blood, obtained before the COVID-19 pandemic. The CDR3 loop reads CASSLDLLGGETQYF. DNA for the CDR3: TGTGCCAGCAGCTTAGATCTATTGGGGGGAGAGACCCAGTACTTC. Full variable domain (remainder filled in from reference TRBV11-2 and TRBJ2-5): EAGVAQSPRYKIIEKRQSVAFWCNPISGHATLYWYQQILGQGPKLLIQFQNNGVVDDSQLPKDRFSAERLKGVDSTLKIQPAKLEDSAVYLCASSLDLLGGETQYFGPGTRLLVL.